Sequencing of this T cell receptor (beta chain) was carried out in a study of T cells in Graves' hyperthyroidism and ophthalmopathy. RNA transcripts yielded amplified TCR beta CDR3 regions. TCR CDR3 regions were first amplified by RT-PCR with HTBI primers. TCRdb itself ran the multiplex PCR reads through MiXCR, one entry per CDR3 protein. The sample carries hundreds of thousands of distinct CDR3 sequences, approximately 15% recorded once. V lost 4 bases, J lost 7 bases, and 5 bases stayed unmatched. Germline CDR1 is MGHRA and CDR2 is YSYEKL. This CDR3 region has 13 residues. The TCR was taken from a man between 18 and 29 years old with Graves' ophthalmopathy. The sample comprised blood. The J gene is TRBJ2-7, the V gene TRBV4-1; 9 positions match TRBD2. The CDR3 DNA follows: TGCGCCAGCAGCCGGAGCGGGGGGCGAGAGCAGTACTTC. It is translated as CASSRSGGREQYF.